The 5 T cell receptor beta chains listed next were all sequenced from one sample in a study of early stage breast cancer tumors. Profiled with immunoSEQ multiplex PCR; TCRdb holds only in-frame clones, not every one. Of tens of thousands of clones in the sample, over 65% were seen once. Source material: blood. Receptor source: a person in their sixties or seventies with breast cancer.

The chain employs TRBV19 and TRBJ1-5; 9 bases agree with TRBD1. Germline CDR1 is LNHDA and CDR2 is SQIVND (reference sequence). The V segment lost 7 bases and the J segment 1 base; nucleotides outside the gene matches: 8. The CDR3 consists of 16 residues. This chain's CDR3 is CASMGTGWRSNQPQHF. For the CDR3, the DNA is TGTGCCAGTATGGGGACAGGGTGGAGGAGCAATCAGCCCCAGCATTTT.

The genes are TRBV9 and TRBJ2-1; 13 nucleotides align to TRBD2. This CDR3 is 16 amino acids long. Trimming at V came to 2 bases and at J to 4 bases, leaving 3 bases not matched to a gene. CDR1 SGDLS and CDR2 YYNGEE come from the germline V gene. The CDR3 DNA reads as TGTGCCAGCAGCGTGGGACTAGCGGGAAAATACAATGAGCAGTTCTTC. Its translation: CASSVGLAGKYNEQFF.

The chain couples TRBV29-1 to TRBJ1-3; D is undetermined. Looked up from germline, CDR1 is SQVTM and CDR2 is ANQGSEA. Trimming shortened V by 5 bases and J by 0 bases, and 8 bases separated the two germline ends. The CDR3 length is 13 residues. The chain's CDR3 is CSVLSSSGNTIYF. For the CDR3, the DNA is TGCAGCGTTCTATCCAGCTCTGGAAACACCATATATTTT.

The DNA for the CDR3 is TGTGCCAGCAGTCCCATCGGACAGGGAAACATTCAGTACTTC. Translated, it gives CASSPIGQGNIQYF. The chain uses TRBV28 and TRBJ2-4; TRBD1 aligns across 8 bases. CDR3 length equals 14 residues. Germline CDR1 MDHEN, CDR2 SYDVKM. V was pared by 5 bases and J by 6 bases, with 6 bases of the junction left unmatched.

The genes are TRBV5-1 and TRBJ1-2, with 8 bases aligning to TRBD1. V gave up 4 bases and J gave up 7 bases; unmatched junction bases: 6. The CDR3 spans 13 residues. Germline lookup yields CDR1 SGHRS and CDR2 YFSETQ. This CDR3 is CASSPGQGGGYTF. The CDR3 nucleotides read TGCGCCAGCAGCCCAGGACAGGGAGGTGGCTACACCTTC.